These 16 T cell receptor beta chains were all obtained from the same sample, sequenced in a study of regulatory T cells in long-lasting Graves disease. Time point specified: newly diagnosed GD, antithyroid drugs for less than 3 months. The TCR library used RNA extracted from PBMCs. Construction of TCR beta libraries relied on iRepertoire HTBI primers and on Arm-PCR targeting CDR3 regions. TCRdb re-called the multiplex PCR reads with MiXCR, one entry per CDR3 protein. Found here are 400,000 to 450,000 distinct CDR3 sequences, more than 12% of them singletons; the top ten hold around 15%. These data also formed part of another study, on T cells in Graves' hyperthyroidism and ophthalmopathy.

The sample consisted of peripheral blood mononuclear cells (PBMCs), taken at new diagnosis, from a patient treated with antithyroid drugs. The receptors were sampled from a woman in her twenties or thirties with Graves disease.

This clonotype was observed many times. V usage is TRBV5-6 and J usage is TRBJ2-1, with 16 bases aligning to TRBD2. Losses at the gene ends were 0 bases for V and 6 bases for J; bases not matched to a gene: 12. Germline V gives CDR1 SGHDT, CDR2 YYEEEE. The CDR3 covers 20 residues. The CDR3 bases are TGTGCCAGCAGCTTGGCCAACCTGGGACTAGCGGGAGGGCTGGGCAATGAGCAGTTCTTC. Its protein product is CASSLANLGLAGGLGNEQFF.

In regard to this clonotype: A read error is the likely source, as a far larger clone sits one nucleotide away. The rearrangement links TRBV5-1 to TRBJ2-5, with 8 bases fitting TRBD2. CDR3 length: 14 amino acids. Per the germline V gene, CDR1 is SGHRS and CDR2 is YFSETQ. The DNA for the CDR3 is TGTGCCAGCAGCTTACAACTAGCGGAAGAGACCCAGTACTTC. Translated, it gives CASSLQLAEETQYF.

V gene TRBV7-3 combines with J gene TRBJ2-2, with TRBD2 matching over 13 bases. After removal of 4 bases from V and 8 bases from J, the junction contained 7 bases not matched to a gene. Per the germline V gene, CDR1 is SGHTA and CDR2 is FQGTGA. The CDR3 consists of 16 residues. The CDR3 DNA reads TGTGCCAGCAGCTCCGGCGGACTAGCGGGAGCTGGGGAGCTGTTTTTT. The encoded protein is CASSSGGLAGAGELFF.

This clonotype has a count of ten or more. This sequence joins TRBV3-1 and TRBJ1-1, with D possibly matching TRBD1 (5 bases). V was shortened by 1 base and J by 4 bases, with 13 bases between the two germline ends. The germline gives CDR1 LGHDT, CDR2 YNNKEL (reference sequence). The CDR3 contains 15 residues. The CDR3 region is CASSQVGGWGTEAFF. The CDR3 DNA follows: TGTGCCAGCAGCCAAGTCGGGGGTTGGGGCACTGAAGCTTTCTTT.

This clonotype has just a few counts. The chain employs TRBV5-1 and TRBJ1-2; perhaps TRBD1 as D (5 bases). The CDR3 is made up of 15 amino acids. The germline CDR1 and CDR2 sequences are SGHRS and YFSETQ. V lost 4 bases to trimming and J lost 0 bases, with 13 bases between them. The CDR3 nucleotides are TGCGCCAGCAGCGTGACTAAACAGGCTAACTATGGCTACACCTTC. Protein product: CASSVTKQANYGYTF.

This clonotype was detected a few times. The chain couples TRBV20-1 to TRBJ2-1; 11 positions agree with TRBD2. The CDR3 loop spans 14 amino acids. After removal of 7 bases from V and 9 bases from J, the junction contained 11 bases not matched to a gene. Germline V gene data show CDR1 as DFQATT and CDR2 as SNEGSKA (reference sequence). The CDR3 protein is CSVRSGGVDSEQFF. The CDR3 DNA reads as TGCAGTGTTCGTAGCGGGGGGGTGGACAGTGAGCAGTTCTTC.

This clonotype has only one observation. A far larger clone is just one base off, so this is likely a read error. J is TRBJ2-7 and V is TRBV5-5, with 11 bases identical to TRBD2. The CDR3 sequence is 15 residues long. Germline CDR1 is SGHKS and CDR2 is YYEKEE (reference sequence). The CDR3 DNA reads as TGTGCCGGCAGCTTAGTCCCGGGACTAGCGGTCGAGCAGTACTTC. This translates into CAGSLVPGLAVEQYF.

CDR3 in DNA: TGTGCCATCAGTGATGGAGGGAGTGATGAAGCTTTCTTT. Translating it yields CAISDGGSDEAFF. The chain uses TRBV10-3 and TRBJ1-1; D ambiguous. The CDR3 is 13 amino acids. The germline V and J ends were trimmed by 3 bases and 7 bases, with 12 bases remaining between them. CDR1 and CDR2 (germline): ENHRY, SYGVKD.

This clonotype has a count of ten or more. The chain is built from TRBV11-3 and TRBJ2-1; D remains ambiguous. The CDR3 length is 13 residues. Germline CDR1 is SGHNT and CDR2 is YENEEA. The V end lost 5 bases, the J end lost 2 bases, and 7 bases lay between the germline ends. The CDR3 loop reads CASSRIAYNEQFF. For the CDR3, the DNA is TGTGCCAGCAGCCGGATAGCCTACAATGAGCAGTTCTTC.

This clonotype was detected only a few times. This chain links TRBV5-1 with TRBJ2-1; unclear D gene. The CDR3 extends over 12 amino acids. V was shortened by 4 bases and J by 10 bases, with 12 bases between the two germline ends. CDR1 is SGHRS, CDR2 YFSETQ, per germline. CDR3 in amino acids: CASSTGYQEQFF. DNA for the CDR3: TGCGCCAGCAGCACTGGGTACCAAGAGCAGTTCTTC.

This clonotype was counted ten times or more. The V gene is TRBV10-3, the J gene TRBJ1-1; no firm D call. The CDR3 spans 14 residues. Looked up from germline, CDR1 is ENHRY and CDR2 is SYGVKD. V lost 0 bases and J lost 10, with 15 bases in between. The CDR3 region is CAISESTIRHGAFF. CDR3 coding DNA: TGTGCCATCAGTGAGTCAACGATCAGGCACGGAGCTTTCTTT.

This clonotype appeared many times. The V and J genes are TRBV10-1 and TRBJ2-1; 8 bases align to TRBD2. The CDR3 loop spans 14 amino acids. Losses at the gene ends were 2 bases for V and 4 bases for J; bases not matched to a gene: 1. Germline lookup yields CDR1 WNHNN and CDR2 SYGVQD (reference sequence). The CDR3 loop is CASSEAGGYNEQFF. The CDR3 nucleotides are TGCGCCAGCAGTGAGGCGGGAGGATACAATGAGCAGTTCTTC.

The V and J genes are TRBV20-1 and TRBJ1-4, with D perhaps matching TRBD1 (6 bases). Between the trimmed V and J ends, which lost 0 bases and 8 bases, there was a span of 19 bases. The CDR3 is 16 residues long. Per germline, CDR1 DFQATT and CDR2 SNEGSKA (reference sequence). The CDR3 here is CSARDHMRGRREKLFF. CDR3 nucleotide sequence: TGCAGTGCTAGAGACCACATGAGGGGGAGGAGGGAAAAACTGTTTTTT.

About this clonotype itself: One base away lies a much larger clone, so this may be a sequencing read error. The chain joins TRBV20-1 to TRBJ2-3; no clear D gene. The better agreement between TRBJ1-1 and the DNA end casts doubt on the J call. Germline CDR1 DFQATT, CDR2 SNEGSKA (reference sequence). CDR3 length: 15 amino acids. CDR3 in DNA: TGCAGTGCTAGAGATTGGCCCCTTCGGCGGGTTGAAGCTTTCTTT. Its translation is CSARDWPLRRVEAFF.

Ten or more counts support this clonotype. V and J are TRBV7-8 and TRBJ2-7; weak D call: TRBD2 (6 bases). This CDR3 is built from 17 residues. The V end was cut by 5 bases, the J end by 0 bases, with 20 bases between. CDR1 is SGHVS and CDR2 is FQNEAQ in the germline V gene. The CDR3 spells CASSVSRGSSLSYEQYF. As DNA, the CDR3 is TGTGCCAGCAGCGTAAGCCGGGGGAGTTCACTCTCCTACGAGCAGTACTTC.

This clonotype was seen at least ten times. The chain uses TRBV27 and TRBJ2-7; no definite D call. The CDR3 covers 15 residues. V was trimmed by 0 bases and J by 0 bases, leaving 9 bases between them. Germline values: CDR1 MNHEY, CDR2 SMNVEV (reference sequence). The CDR3 loop is CASSLSMLHSYEQYF. The CDR3 coding sequence is TGTGCCAGCAGTTTATCGATGCTCCACTCCTACGAGCAGTACTTC.